The clone carrying this T cell receptor (beta chain) was picked up many times. Its matching antigen is unknown. Amplified regions were TCR beta CDR3 sequences from RNA transcripts. Initially, a first-round RT-PCR of the TCR CDR3 employed the HTBI primer set. TCRdb redid the calling of the multiplex PCR reads with MiXCR, one entry per CDR3 protein. The top ten hold around an eighth of the sample, which has about 640,000 distinct CDR3 sequences, roughly 15% seen once. The sample comes from a study of T cells in Graves' hyperthyroidism and ophthalmopathy. The study, taken as a whole, reports: Stable hyperthyroidism was told apart from ophthalmopathy by a model built on 13 V-J features. Blood also showed most of the thyroid clonotypes that were expanded above 0.001.

Diagnostic assessment was based on clinical symptoms, serum thyroxine and TRAb, thyroid ultrasound and orbital computed tomography. The PBMCs were sourced from fresh peripheral blood (more than 8.5 ml). The sequencing input was blood. This receptor was obtained from a woman aged 45-60 years with Graves' ophthalmopathy.

The chain's CDR3 is CASSLVLAGGINEQYF. CDR3 coding DNA: TGCGCCAGCAGCTTGGTTCTCGCGGGAGGGATCAACGAGCAGTACTTC. The rearrangement joins TRBV5-1 to TRBJ2-7; 9 bases are shared with TRBD2. The V segment lost 0 bases and the J segment 5 bases; nucleotides outside the gene matches: 9. Germline V CDR1 and CDR2: SGHRS, YFSETQ. This CDR3 spans 16 amino acids.